These 4 T cell receptor beta chains came from one sample sequenced in a study of metastatic and nonmetastatic thyroid tumors. TCRdb re-called the PCR reads via MiXCR. The sample records around 4,300 clones, approximately 35% being singletons. Thyroid surgery took place with no prior treatment in any patient. The sample was tumor tissue. The source is a male donor with papillary thyroid cancer or a benign thyroid nodule (not recorded which). Some clones in this sample may be carry-over from other donors' samples.

This clone has more than one count but fewer than ten. The rearrangement joins TRBV12-3 or TRBV12-4 to TRBJ2-1; no firm D call. The V and J ends lost 5 bases and 2 bases respectively, with 10 bases between them. This CDR3 spans 14 amino acids. The CDR3 bases are TGTGCCAGCAGTCCAGTGGGCCCCTACAATGAGCAGTTCTTC. Protein sequence: CASSPVGPYNEQFF.

V is TRBV11-3 and J is TRBJ2-7, with 10 bases aligning to TRBD2. This CDR3 has 15 amino acids. Germline assignment: CDR1 SGHNT and CDR2 YENEEA. V shed 2 bases, J shed 3 bases, and the junction held 4 bases outside the gene matches. The CDR3 sequence: CASSLSGTSVYEQYF. The CDR3, as DNA: TGTGCCAGCAGCTTATCCGGGACTAGCGTCTACGAGCAGTACTTC.

V gene TRBV5-1 combines with J gene TRBJ2-3; 7 bases are a match to TRBD1. This CDR3 region has 14 residues. Germline CDR1 is SGHRS and CDR2 is YFSETQ. With 6 bases clipped from V and 1 base from J, the junction kept 5 bases outside the gene matches. CDR3 amino acids: CASTTGQGTDTQYF. CDR3 DNA sequence: TGCGCCAGCACCACCGGACAGGGCACAGATACGCAGTATTTT.

This chain connects TRBV19 to TRBJ2-7; the D gene is possibly TRBD2 (5 bases). The germline CDR1 and CDR2 sequences are LNHDA and SQIVND (reference sequence). This CDR3 region has 13 residues. Trimming took off 1 base at V and 4 bases at J, with 8 bases between the two ends. CDR3 in amino acids: CASSIGGRYEQYF. In DNA form, the CDR3 reads TGTGCCAGTAGTATAGGAGGGAGATACGAGCAGTACTTC. Combining the CDR3 with reference TRBV19 and TRBJ2-7 gives the whole variable domain DGGITQSPKYLFRKEGQNVTLSCEQNLNHDAMYWYRQDPGQGLRLIYYSQIVNDFQKGDIAEGYSVSREKKESFPLTVTSAQKNPTAFYLCASSIGGRYEQYFGPGTRLTVT.